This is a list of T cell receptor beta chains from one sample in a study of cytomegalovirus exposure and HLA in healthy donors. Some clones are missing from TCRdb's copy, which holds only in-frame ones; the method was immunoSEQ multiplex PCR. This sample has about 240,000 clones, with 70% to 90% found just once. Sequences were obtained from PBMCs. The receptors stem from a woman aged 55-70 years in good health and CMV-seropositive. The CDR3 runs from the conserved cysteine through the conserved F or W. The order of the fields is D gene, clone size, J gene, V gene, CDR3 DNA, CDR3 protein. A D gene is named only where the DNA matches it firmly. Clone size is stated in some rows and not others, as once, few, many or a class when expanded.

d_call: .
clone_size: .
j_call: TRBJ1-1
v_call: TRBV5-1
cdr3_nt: TGCGCCAGCAGCTTGGCCAGGGAGAACACTGAAGCTTTCTTT
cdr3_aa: CASSLARENTEAFF

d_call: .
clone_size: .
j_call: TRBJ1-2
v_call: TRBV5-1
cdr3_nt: TGCGCCAACAGCTTAACCCCTCAACAAGGCTACACCTTC
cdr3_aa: CANSLTPQQGYTF

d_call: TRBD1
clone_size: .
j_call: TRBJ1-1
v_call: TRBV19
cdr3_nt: TGTGCCAGAGCCGACAGGGGAGGGATCACTGAAGCTTTCTTT
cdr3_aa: CARADRGGITEAFF

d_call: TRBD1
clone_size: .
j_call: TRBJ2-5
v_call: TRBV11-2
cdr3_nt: TGTGCCAGCAACTTAGTCGGGACAGCTCAAGAGACCCAGTACTTC
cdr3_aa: CASNLVGTAQETQYF

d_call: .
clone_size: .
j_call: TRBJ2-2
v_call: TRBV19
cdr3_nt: TGTGCCAGTAGCAAAGGGGGGAACACCGGGGAGCTGTTTTTT
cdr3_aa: CASSKGGNTGELFF

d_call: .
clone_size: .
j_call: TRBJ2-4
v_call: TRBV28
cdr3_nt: TGTGCCAGCAGTTTAGGGGGGGCAAAAAACATTCAGTACTTC
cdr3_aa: CASSLGGAKNIQYF

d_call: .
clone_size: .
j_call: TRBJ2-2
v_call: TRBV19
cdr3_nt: TGTGCCAGTCGTCCGAGTTCGGGCACCGGGGAGCTGTTTTTT
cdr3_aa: CASRPSSGTGELFF

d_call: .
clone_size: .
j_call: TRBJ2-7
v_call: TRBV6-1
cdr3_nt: TGTGCCAGCAGTGCAGGAATCCTCCGTGACGAGCAGTACTTC
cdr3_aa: CASSAGILRDEQYF

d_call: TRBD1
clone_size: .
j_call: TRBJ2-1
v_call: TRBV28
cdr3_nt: TGTGCCAGCAGTTTATATCCCGACAGGGAACCCTACAATGAGCAGTTCTTC
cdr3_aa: CASSLYPDREPYNEQFF

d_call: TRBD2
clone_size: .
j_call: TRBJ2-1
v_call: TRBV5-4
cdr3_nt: TGTGCCAGCAGCTCCACTACGGGAGGGTACAATGAGCAGTTCTTC
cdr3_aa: CASSSTTGGYNEQFF

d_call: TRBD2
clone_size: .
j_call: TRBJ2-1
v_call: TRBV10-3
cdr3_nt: TGTGCCATAGCTAGCGGAAGCTCCTACAATGAGCAGTTCTTC
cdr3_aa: CAIASGSSYNEQFF

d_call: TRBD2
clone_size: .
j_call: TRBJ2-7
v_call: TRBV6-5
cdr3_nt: TGTGCCAGCAGTTGGGGACTAGGGTACGAGCAGTACTTC
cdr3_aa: CASSWGLGYEQYF

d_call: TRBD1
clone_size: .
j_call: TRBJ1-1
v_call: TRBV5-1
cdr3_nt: TGCGCCAGCAGGGGACAGGGGGCGCTGAACACTGAAGCTTTCTTT
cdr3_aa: CASRGQGALNTEAFF

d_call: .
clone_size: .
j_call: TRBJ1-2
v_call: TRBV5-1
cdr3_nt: TGCGCCAGCAGCGCGGACAGTAACTATGGCTACACCTTC
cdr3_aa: CASSADSNYGYTF

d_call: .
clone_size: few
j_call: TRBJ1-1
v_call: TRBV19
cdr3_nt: TGTGCCAGTAGTATGCGAGGAACTGAAGCTTTCTTT
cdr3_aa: CASSMRGTEAFF

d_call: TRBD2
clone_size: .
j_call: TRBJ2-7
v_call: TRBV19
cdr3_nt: TGTGCCAGTAGTAGCGGGAGTTGGTGGGAGCAGTACTTC
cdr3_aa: CASSSGSWWEQYF

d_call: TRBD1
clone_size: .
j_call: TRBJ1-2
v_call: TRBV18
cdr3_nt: TGTGCCAGCTCACAGGGGGCTGACTATGGCTACACCTTC
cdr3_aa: CASSQGADYGYTF

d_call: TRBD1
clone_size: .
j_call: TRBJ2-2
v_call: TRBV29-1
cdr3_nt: TGCAGCGTTGGGACAGGGGGTATCACCGGGGAGCTGTTTTTT
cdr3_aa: CSVGTGGITGELFF

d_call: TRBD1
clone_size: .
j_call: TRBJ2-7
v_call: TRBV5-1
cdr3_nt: TGCGCCAGCAGCCCAGGGGGTGTCACGGGCGCTTTCTACGAGCAGTACTTC
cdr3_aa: CASSPGGVTGAFYEQYF

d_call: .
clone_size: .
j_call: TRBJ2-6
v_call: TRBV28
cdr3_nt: TGTGCCAGCAGAACCACAGGGGCCAACGTCCTGACTTTC
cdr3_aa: CASRTTGANVLTF

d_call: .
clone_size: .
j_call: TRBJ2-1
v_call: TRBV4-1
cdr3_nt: TGCGCCAGCAGCCAAGATTCGGCGAGGAGCTCCTACAATGAGCAGTTCTTC
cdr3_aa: CASSQDSARSSYNEQFF

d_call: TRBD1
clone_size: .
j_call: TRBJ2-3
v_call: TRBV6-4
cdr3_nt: TGTGCCAGCAAACTTAAACTTAACAGGGGAGTGAGGAGCACAGATACGCAGTATTTT
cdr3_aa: CASKLKLNRGVRSTDTQYF

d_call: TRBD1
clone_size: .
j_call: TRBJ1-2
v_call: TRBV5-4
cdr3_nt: TGTGCCAGCAGCTTGGACAGGGGAGACTATGGCTACACCTTC
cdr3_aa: CASSLDRGDYGYTF

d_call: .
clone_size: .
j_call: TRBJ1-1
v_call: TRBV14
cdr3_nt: TGTGCCAGCAGCCATCGCCGGGACACGAACACTGAAGCTTTCTTT
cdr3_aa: CASSHRRDTNTEAFF

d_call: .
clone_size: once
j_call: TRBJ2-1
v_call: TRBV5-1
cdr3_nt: TGCGCCAGCTACAGGGCCGGCAATGAGCAGTTCTTC
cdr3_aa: CASYRAGNEQFF

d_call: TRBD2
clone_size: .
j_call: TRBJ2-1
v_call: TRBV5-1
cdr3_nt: TGCGCCAGCAGCTTGGGAGGACTAGCGGGAGCGGGGGAGCAGTTCTTC
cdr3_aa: CASSLGGLAGAGEQFF

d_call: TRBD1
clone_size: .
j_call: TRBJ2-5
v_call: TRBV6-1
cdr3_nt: TGTGCCAGCAGGGACAGGACTTTCCAAGAGACCCAGTACTTC
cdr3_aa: CASRDRTFQETQYF

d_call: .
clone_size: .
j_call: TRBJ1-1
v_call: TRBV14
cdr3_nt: TGTGCCAGCAGCCAGAAGGGGATCTCACGGAACACTGAAGCTTTCTTT
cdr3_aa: CASSQKGISRNTEAFF

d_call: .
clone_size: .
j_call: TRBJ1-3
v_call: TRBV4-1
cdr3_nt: TGCGCCAGCAGCCAAGGCAGGCGAAGCTCTGGAAACACCATATATTTT
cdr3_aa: CASSQGRRSSGNTIYF

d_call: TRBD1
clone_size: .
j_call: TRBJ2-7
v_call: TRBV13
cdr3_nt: TGTGCCAGCAGCTTTCGACAGGGGACCTCCTACGAGCAGTACTTC
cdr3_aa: CASSFRQGTSYEQYF

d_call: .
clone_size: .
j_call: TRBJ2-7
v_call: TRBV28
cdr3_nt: TGTGCCAGCAGGCCCTTTAATCAGCACTACTCCTACGAGCAGTACTTC
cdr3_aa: CASRPFNQHYSYEQYF

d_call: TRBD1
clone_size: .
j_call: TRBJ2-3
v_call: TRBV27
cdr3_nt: TGTGCCAGCAGTTGGACAGGGGGCTTCCTAGCGGGATCAACTGATACGCAGTATTTT
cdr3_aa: CASSWTGGFLAGSTDTQYF

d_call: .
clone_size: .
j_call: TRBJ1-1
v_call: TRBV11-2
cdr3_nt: TGTGCCAGCAGCTTCCAAATGAACACTGAAGCTTTCTTT
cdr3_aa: CASSFQMNTEAFF

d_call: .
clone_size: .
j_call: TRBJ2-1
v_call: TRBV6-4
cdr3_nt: TGTGCCAGCAGTCCCAAGAATGGAGGCAGAAATGAGCAGTTCTTC
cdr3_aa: CASSPKNGGRNEQFF

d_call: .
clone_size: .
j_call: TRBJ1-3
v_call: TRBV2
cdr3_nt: TGTGCCAGCAGTGAAGGCGCTGGAGGGACGCTCGGAAACACCATATATTTT
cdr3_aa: CASSEGAGGTLGNTIYF

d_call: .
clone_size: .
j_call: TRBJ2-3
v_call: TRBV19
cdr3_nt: TGTGCCAGTAGTACCACAGGGATTAGCACAGATACGCAGTATTTT
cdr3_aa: CASSTTGISTDTQYF

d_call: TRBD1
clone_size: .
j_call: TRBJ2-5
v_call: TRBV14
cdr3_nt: TGTGCCAGCAGCCAAGACAGGGGGCTTTGGGAGACCCAGTACTTC
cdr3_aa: CASSQDRGLWETQYF

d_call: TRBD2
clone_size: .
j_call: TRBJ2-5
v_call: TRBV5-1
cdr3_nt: TGCGCCAGCAGCTCCCGGACTAGCGGGGTCCAAGAGACCCAGTACTTC
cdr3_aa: CASSSRTSGVQETQYF

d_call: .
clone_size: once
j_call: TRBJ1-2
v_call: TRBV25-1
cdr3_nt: TGTGCCAGCAGTCCTAGACAGAAACTCTATGGCTACACCTTC
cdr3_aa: CASSPRQKLYGYTF

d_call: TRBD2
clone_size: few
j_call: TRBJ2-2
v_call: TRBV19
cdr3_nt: TGTGCCAGTAGCAGTAGGACTAGCGGGGTTATAGGGGAGCTGTTTTTT
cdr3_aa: CASSSRTSGVIGELFF

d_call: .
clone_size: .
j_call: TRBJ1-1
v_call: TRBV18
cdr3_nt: TGTGCCAGCTCACCACAGGCAGGGGACGACACTGAAGCTTTCTTT
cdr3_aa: CASSPQAGDDTEAFF